This T cell receptor beta chain was recovered during a study of OX40 agonist ivuxolimab in advanced cancers. Germline V gene sequence: CDR1 MDHEN, CDR2 SYDVKM. This CDR3 contains 17 residues. The ends were cut back, 5 bases at V and 2 bases at J, with 20 bases in the middle. This clone was observed once. Sequencing used immunoSEQ multiplex PCR; TCRdb keeps in-frame clones, though not all of them. The profile shows tens of thousands of clones, around 90% of them singletons. The V gene is TRBV28, the J gene TRBJ2-3, with TRBD2 as a possible D gene (5 bases). The sequence was collected from an adult with an advanced solid tumor such as melanoma, head and neck, liver or kidney cancer. This specimen consisted of CD4+ or CD8+ T cells sorted from blood, obtained in a trial of the OX40 agonist ivuxolimab. The CDR3 here is CASSPTGRTGYTDTQYF. The CDR3 coding sequence is TGTGCCAGCAGTCCAACTGGGCGGACTGGTTACACAGATACGCAGTATTTT.